The present entry profiles one T cell receptor (beta chain) with its context. Its antigen is not known. The source of the sample is a study of identical twins. The study, taken as a whole, reports: While abundant cord blood beta clonotypes carried fewer insertions, memory repertoires showed no such pattern. Because invariant MAIT and iNKT cells could be present, zero-insertion analyses could be partly confounded.

Per germline, CDR1 LGHDT and CDR2 YNNKEL (reference sequence). V was cut by 7 bases and J by 0 bases, with 12 bases left in between. The CDR3 loop spans 14 amino acids. One entry per CDR3 protein results from TCRdb running MiXCR on the 5' RACE reads. The table has 500,000 to 600,000 distinct CDR3 sequences, less than 25% seen once. There were only healthy Caucasians among the donors. These data also featured in a second study, about T cells expressing NK-cell markers. That study adds: A few donors' CD3+CD56-NKG2C+ cells were dominated by the same clonotypes.

Sequencing was carried out using CD4+ T cells sorted from blood. The TCR was taken from a woman aged 18-35 years in good health. V gene TRBV3-1 combines with J gene TRBJ1-1; D unclear. The CDR3 region is CASTDHVVNTEAFF. Here the CDR3 DNA reads TGTGCCAGCACGGACCACGTCGTGAACACTGAAGCTTTCTTT.